The sequence of this T cell receptor (beta chain) was determined in a study of cytotoxic CD8 clonotypes in ibrutinib-treated CLL. As for the study in general: Included were 10 to 12 relapsed/refractory and about 15 treatment-naive patients, of whom fewer than 18 were IGHV unmutated. Samples yielded averages of 200,000 to 300,000 productive templates and over 90,000 productive rearrangements.

V was trimmed by 3 bases and J by 0 bases, leaving 6 bases between them. The CDR3 totals 15 residues. Looked up from germline, CDR1 is MNHEY and CDR2 is SMNVEV (reference sequence). This clone was detected only a few times. What it binds is unknown. This table comes from immunoSEQ multiplex PCR, and its TCRdb copy is limited to in-frame clones, with some not included. Counted here are some 100,000 clones, about 58% occurring once; the ten biggest clones make up about 40%. Study outcomes and limitations: Public clonotypes were seen rarely and were contracted or stable on treatment. Clonality increased at ibrutinib response and stayed stable in sustained remission. At progression, however, it fell back toward baseline.

The clonotype comes from a human donor with chronic lymphocytic leukemia. The rearrangement uses TRBV27 and TRBJ2-6; unclear D gene. Sample: PBMCs, taken after 24 months of ibrutinib treatment. CDR3 region: CASSLRFSGANVLTF. The CDR3 DNA reads as TGTGCCAGCAGTTTGCGTTTCTCTGGGGCCAACGTCCTGACTTTC.